This T cell receptor (beta chain) emerged from a study of monozygotic twins with cystic fibrosis. In the study overall: Libraries were built from 2.5 to 3 micrograms of fragmented DNA using approximately 16 PCR cycles.

The data were produced by immunoSEQ multiplex PCR, yet TCRdb's version contains in-frame clones alone and is incomplete. The data hold fewer than 20,000 clones, with about 90% observed a single time. Germline CDR1 reads MGHRA; CDR2 reads YSYEKL. The CDR3 has 15 amino acids. Study-wide findings and caveats: V usage most resembled the co-twin in 13 of 16 pairs. Median Simpson clonality of 0.0095 suggested naive T cells predominated. Unrelated CF individuals shared fewer identical clonotypes than monozygotic CF twins.

With regard to this clone: The antigen is unknown.

The rearrangement joins TRBV4-1 to TRBJ2-5, with D unresolved. Near its end, the DNA agrees better with TRBJ2-7, so the J call may be wrong. Sequences were obtained from blood. This TCR came from a girl aged 2 to 9 with cystic fibrosis. CDR3 residues: CASSQERISSYEQYF. As DNA, the CDR3 is TGCGCCAGCAGCCAAGAACGTATATCCTCCTACGAGCAGTACTTC.